This TCR beta chain was sequenced for a study of CD8+CD57+ T cells in acquired aplastic anemia. Overall study: The DNA of sorted CD4+ and CD8+ cells averaged roughly 3 ug.

Findings of the study overall: Researchers report that fewer than 35 CD8+ CDR3 sequences appeared in both patients and controls.

This clonotype occurred many times. Its target is unknown. According to the study, genomic DNA was the template for TCR beta VDJ and CDR3 profiling. TCRdb re-derived calls from the reads in MiXCR, one entry per CDR3 protein. The sample has around 200,000 distinct CDR3 sequences; under 50% are singletons. Patients picked for sequencing had shown CD8+CD57+ cell expansion detected by flow cytometry. Blood sampling was performed on the patients, and none of them had received therapy by then. The CDR3 covers 15 residues. The V end was cut by 0 bases, the J end by 5 bases, with 11 bases between. Germline V CDR1 and CDR2: LGHDT, YNNKEL (reference sequence).

The sample taken for sequencing was sorted CD4+, CD8+, or CD8+CD57+ T cells (not recorded which) from PBMCs. The gene calls are TRBV3-1 and TRBJ1-5; tentative D call: TRBD1 (5 bases). This receptor was taken from a human donor with aplastic anemia. The CDR3 is CASSQDRRGHQPQHF. In DNA, the CDR3 is TGTGCCAGCAGCCAAGATCGACGGGGCCATCAGCCCCAGCATTTT. Complete variable domain (other parts from reference TRBV3-1 and TRBJ1-5): DTAVSQTPKYLVTQMGNDKSIKCEQNLGHDTMYWYKQDSKKFLKIMFSYNNKELIINETVPNRFSPKSPDKAHLNLHINSLELGDSAVYFCASSQDRRGHQPQHFGDGTRLSIL.